What follows are 10 T cell receptor beta chains derived from one specimen sequenced in a study of T cell responses to AZD1222 COVID-19 vaccine. Here immunoSEQ multiplex PCR was the method, and the copy in TCRdb shows in-frame clones only, minus some. The data hold tens of thousands of clones, with 65% to 85% observed a single time. Sequenced material: peripheral blood, taken 28 days after the second AZD1222 dose. The receptors here all came from an adult who received the AZD1222 COVID-19 vaccine.

CDR3 region: CASSYWAVTEAFF. CDR3 in DNA: TGTGCCAGCAGTTACTGGGCTGTCACTGAAGCTTTCTTT. The chain carries TRBV6-2 or TRBV6-3 and TRBJ1-1; D remains unclear. CDR3 length: 13 amino acids. Trimming cost V 1 base and J 4 bases, with 7 bases left between them. Germline V gene sequence: CDR1 MNHEY, CDR2 SVGEGT.

This chain connects TRBV6-1 to TRBJ1-1, with D perhaps matching TRBD1 (6 bases). This CDR3 spans 18 amino acids. Germline V gene lookup returns CDR1 MNHNS and CDR2 SASEGT. V lost 0 bases and J 0 bases, leaving 17 bases between the germline ends. The CDR3 coding sequence is TGTGCCAGCAGTGAAGCGGGGAGACAGGCAACCATGAACACTGAAGCTTTCTTT. Translation gives CASSEAGRQATMNTEAFF.

The rearrangement links TRBV5-8 to TRBJ2-7; the match to TRBD2 covers 10 bases. Germline CDR1 is SGHTS and CDR2 is YDEGEE. V shed 1 base, J shed 2 bases, and the junction held 9 bases outside the gene matches. The CDR3 runs 17 residues. In nucleotides, the CDR3 is TGTGCCAGCAGCTTGTTTGCCCTAGCGGGAGTCCCCTACGAGCAGTACTTC. Amino acid sequence: CASSLFALAGVPYEQYF.

The gene calls are TRBV7-8 and TRBJ1-1, with D perhaps TRBD1 (6 bases). Germline CDR1 is SGHVS and CDR2 is FQNEAQ. The CDR3 has 14 residues. Trimming removed 4 bases from V and 5 bases from J, with 14 bases in between. This chain's CDR3 is CASSSQQGGTEAFF. The CDR3 region has the DNA TGTGCCAGCAGCTCACAACAGGGTGGGACTGAAGCTTTCTTT.

The rearrangement links TRBV3-1 (or the pseudogene TRBV3-2) to TRBJ1-5, with D maybe TRBD1 (5 bases). V dropped 4 bases and J dropped 4 bases, with 11 bases sitting between them. Germline V gene data show CDR1 as LGHDT and CDR2 as YNNKEL (reference sequence). The CDR3 has 14 amino acids. CDR3 in DNA: TGTGCCAGCAGCCGAGGGACGTTTAATCAGCCCCAGCATTTT. Its protein product is CASSRGTFNQPQHF.

This chain joins TRBV7-2 and TRBJ1-6; 9 bases map to TRBD1. Germline V gene data show CDR1 as SGHTA and CDR2 as FQGNSA. This CDR3 has 16 amino acids. V dropped 1 base and J dropped 9; count of bases not matched to a gene: 7. CDR3 DNA: TGTGCCAGCAGCTTAGTTGTACAGGGGGCCCGTTCACCCCTCCACTTT. Its translation is CASSLVVQGARSPLHF.

The genes are TRBV30 and TRBJ2-2; TRBD1 aligns across 8 bases. Per germline, CDR1 GTSNPN and CDR2 SVGIG (reference sequence). This CDR3 comprises 17 residues. The trim removed 4 bases at V and 6 bases at J, leaving 16 bases unmatched. CDR3 coding DNA: TGTGCCTGGACCGCCCGGACAGGGATTAATGAGGCCGGGGAGCTGTTTTTT. Encoded protein: CAWTARTGINEAGELFF.

The chain carries TRBV7-3 and TRBJ2-1; possibly TRBD1 or TRBD2 for D (5 bases each). Trimming pared 3 bases from V and 0 bases from J, leaving 9 bases between. Germline V gene lookup returns CDR1 SGHTA and CDR2 FQGTGA. The CDR3 extends over 15 amino acids. The CDR3 sequence is CASSFSGSSYNEQFF. The CDR3 DNA is TGTGCCAGCAGCTTCTCAGGGAGCTCCTACAATGAGCAGTTCTTC. The complete variable domain, with remaining parts taken from reference TRBV7-3 and TRBJ2-1, reads GAGVSQTPSNKVTEKGKYVELRCDPISGHTALYWYRQSLGQGPEFLIYFQGTGAADDSGLPNDRFFAVRPEGSVSTLKIQRTERGDSAVYLCASSFSGSSYNEQFFGPGTRLTVL.

The CDR3 DNA reads TGTGCCAGCAGTCCCGCGGGACTAGCGTCAGTCAATGAGCAGTTCTTC. Translated: CASSPAGLASVNEQFF. V and J are TRBV28 and TRBJ2-1, with 10 bases that match TRBD2. V trimming: 5 bases; J trimming: 6 bases; junction bases outside the gene matches: 10. The CDR3 length is 16 residues. Per the germline V gene, CDR1 is MDHEN and CDR2 is SYDVKM.

The CDR3 here is CASSPLGGRADEQFF. The DNA of the CDR3 is TGTGCCAGCAGCCCCCTGGGCGGGAGGGCCGATGAGCAGTTCTTC. V gene TRBV27 combines with J gene TRBJ2-1; 9 bases are shared with TRBD2. The V and J ends lost 6 bases and 8 bases, in that order; junction bases with no gene match: 11. The V gene's germline CDR1 is MNHEY and CDR2 SMNVEV (reference sequence). The CDR3 spans 15 residues.